This T cell receptor beta chain appears in the sequencing data of a study of T cell changes during pregnancy in multiple sclerosis. The germline V and J ends were trimmed by 1 base and 13 bases, with 13 bases remaining between them. The V gene's germline CDR1 is SEHNR and CDR2 FQNEAQ (reference sequence). CDR3 length: 12 amino acids. TCRdb keeps only in-frame clones here, not all; method: immunoSEQ multiplex PCR. The table shows 100,000 or so clones, with roughly 93% occurring only once. The rearrangement uses TRBV7-9 and TRBJ1-2; D not resolved. This material consisted of peripheral blood, taken before pregnancy. This TCR was recovered from a female donor with multiple sclerosis, enrolled in a pregnancy study. In nucleotides, the CDR3 is TGTGCCAGCAGCTTAGAACGGGAAGAGAGCACCTTC. This gives the protein CASSLEREESTF. Complete variable domain (other parts from reference TRBV7-9 and TRBJ1-2): DTGVSQNPRHKITKRGQNVTFRCDPISEHNRLYWYRQTLGQGPEFLTYFQNEAQLEKSRLLSDRFSAERPKGSFSTLEIQRTEQGDSAMYLCASSLEREESTFGSGTRLTVV.